The sequence of this TCR beta chain was determined in a study of OX40 agonist ivuxolimab in advanced cancers. The CDR3 covers 15 residues. Germline values: CDR1 LGHNA, CDR2 YSLEER. V dropped 0 bases and J dropped 7 bases, with 13 bases sitting between them. Only in-frame clones appear in the TCRdb table, and some are missing; sequencing was by immunoSEQ multiplex PCR. The sample records tens of thousands of clones, approximately 91% being singletons. The receptor was derived from an adult with an advanced solid tumor such as melanoma, head and neck, liver or kidney cancer. The sample consisted of CD4+ or CD8+ T cells sorted from blood, taken in a trial of the OX40 agonist ivuxolimab. The J gene is TRBJ2-1, the V gene TRBV4-3; D might be TRBD2 (6 bases). CDR3: CASSQDLGGTNEQFF. The CDR3 DNA is TGCGCCAGCAGCCAAGATCTCGGCGGGACTAATGAGCAGTTCTTC.